Presented here are 16 T cell receptor beta chains from one specimen sequenced in a study of Graves' ophthalmopathy and Graves' hyperthyroidism. The TCR beta CDR3 regions underwent amplification from RNA transcripts. The library came from an HTBI-primed first-round RT-PCR and a second-round multiplex PCR. MiXCR, run by TCRdb on the multiplex PCR reads, gives a single entry per CDR3 protein. Of more than 550,000 distinct CDR3 sequences listed, approximately 39% are singletons. Sequencing input: peripheral blood. Source of these receptors: an adult man with Graves' ophthalmopathy.

This clonotype was picked up one time. V is TRBV15 and J is TRBJ2-5; D assignment may be TRBD1 or TRBD2 (5 bases each). The CDR3 consists of 16 residues. Germline assignment: CDR1 LNHNV and CDR2 YYDKDF (reference sequence). V lost 4 bases, J lost 2 bases, and 17 bases lay in between. CDR3 nucleotide sequence: TGTGCCACCAGCAAAGGGACGCGACCGTGGCAAGAGACCCAGTACTTC. Encoded protein: CATSKGTRPWQETQYF.

The table lists this clonotype with a count of one. V gene TRBV10-3 combines with J gene TRBJ2-7, with 10 bases identical to TRBD1. The V gene's germline CDR1 is ENHRY and CDR2 SYGVKD. The CDR3 has 15 amino acids. Losses at the gene ends were 10 bases for V and 6 bases for J; bases not matched to a gene: 15. This CDR3 reads CASSPSGTGAGEQYF. The CDR3 DNA sequence: TGTGCCAGCTCACCTTCCGGGACAGGGGCCGGCGAGCAGTACTTC.

The chain couples TRBV15 to TRBJ2-6, with 7 bases matching TRBD1. This CDR3 has 18 amino acids. Trimming removed 2 bases from V and 0 bases from J; junction bases left unmatched: 7. Germline V gene lookup returns CDR1 LNHNV and CDR2 YYDKDF (reference sequence). The CDR3 reads CATSRSGTALSGANVLTF. The CDR3 DNA sequence: TGTGCCACCAGCAGATCCGGGACAGCGCTCTCTGGGGCCAACGTCCTGACTTTC.

Here the CDR3 reads CASSSSRTGAYSEQYF. CDR3 DNA sequence: TGTGCCAGCAGCTCTTCCCGGACGGGAGCTTACTCCGAGCAGTACTTC. The chain uses TRBV11-2 and TRBJ2-7, with a tentative D call TRBD2 (6 bases). Germline V gene data show CDR1 as SGHAT and CDR2 as FQNNGV. The V and J ends lost 4 bases and 6 bases respectively, with 22 bases between them. The CDR3 spans 16 residues.

This chain connects TRBV2 to TRBJ2-5; D is perhaps TRBD2 (6 bases). The CDR3 is 14 residues long. The germline CDR1 and CDR2 sequences are SNHLY and FYNNEI. V was trimmed by 3 bases and J by 11 bases, leaving 19 bases between them. The CDR3 coding sequence is TGTGCCAGCAGTGAGGGGGGAAGGTCTTTGAGACAGTACTTC. Translation gives CASSEGGRSLRQYF.

The chain links TRBV7-2 to TRBJ2-3; D gene ambiguous. The V end lost 3 bases, the J end lost 6 bases, and 10 bases lay between the germline ends. This CDR3 spans 13 amino acids. The germline V gene has CDR1 SGHTA and CDR2 FQGNSA. The CDR3 region has the DNA TGTGCCAGCAGCTTTAACCTATGGGATACGCAGTATTTT. Its protein is CASSFNLWDTQYF. Full variable domain (missing parts from reference TRBV7-2 and TRBJ2-3): GAGVSQSPSNKVTEKGKDVELRCDPISGHTALYWYRQSLGQGLEFLIYFQGNSAPDKSGLPSDRFSAERTGGSVSTLTIQRTQQEDSAVYLCASSFNLWDTQYFGPGTRLTVL.

Note on this clonotype: A much larger clone lies one base from this, so it may be a read error. This chain links TRBV7-9 with TRBJ1-2; weak D call: TRBD1 (5 bases). The CDR3 length is 13 residues. CDR1 and CDR2 (germline): SEHNR, FQNEAQ (reference sequence). The CDR3 region is CASSQDQGSGYAF. The CDR3 nucleotides are TGCGCCAGCAGCCAAGATCAGGGTAGCGGCTACGCCTTC.

The V gene is TRBV10-3, the J gene TRBJ1-3; 10 positions match TRBD1. Germline V gene lookup returns CDR1 ENHRY and CDR2 SYGVKD. The CDR3 has 15 residues. V dropped 7 bases and J dropped 10; count of bases not matched to a gene: 13. For the CDR3, the DNA is TGTGCCATCAAGGGGACAGGGGATTTCCAAGAGACCATATATTTT. Translation gives CAIKGTGDFQETIYF.

In its sample, this clonotype was seen many times. This chain joins TRBV5-4 and TRBJ2-5; 7 bases are shared with TRBD2. The CDR3 sequence is 14 residues long. The V gene's germline CDR1 is SGHNT and CDR2 YYREEE (reference sequence). Losses at the gene ends were 1 base for V and 2 bases for J; bases not matched to a gene: 2. CDR3 residues: CASSLPSGQETQYF. The CDR3 DNA sequence: TGTGCCAGCAGCTTGCCTAGCGGACAAGAGACCCAGTACTTC.

This clonotype came up many times. The gene calls are TRBV20-1 and TRBJ1-3, with D unclear. Per germline, CDR1 DFQATT and CDR2 SNEGSKA (reference sequence). V gave up 0 bases and J gave up 2 bases, with 8 bases separating them. The CDR3 sequence is 14 residues long. In nucleotides, the CDR3 is TGCAGTGCTAGAGATTGGAGGCCTGGAAACACCATATATTTT. Protein sequence: CSARDWRPGNTIYF.

The V and J genes are TRBV6-5 and TRBJ2-6; the match to TRBD1 covers 9 bases. With 4 bases clipped from V and 0 bases from J, the junction kept 4 bases outside the gene matches. This CDR3 has 17 residues. CDR1 is MNHEY and CDR2 is SVGAGI in the germline V gene. The CDR3 loop reads CASSSGQGTSGANVLTF. CDR3 DNA: TGTGCCAGCAGTTCCGGACAGGGGACCTCTGGGGCCAACGTCCTGACTTTC.

This sequence joins TRBV29-1 and TRBJ2-5; tentatively, D is TRBD2 (6 bases). V shed 7 bases and J shed 7 bases, with 16 bases lying between them. The CDR3 length is 12 residues. Germline CDR1 reads SQVTM; CDR2 reads ANQGSEA. CDR3 amino acids: CSARGGMGTQYF. The CDR3 nucleotides read TGCAGCGCTAGGGGAGGCATGGGGACCCAGTACTTC.

This clonotype occurred once. A much larger clonotype is one base distant, so this may be a read error. The conserved closing phenylalanine or tryptophan is absent in this CDR3, likely reflecting a read error. The chain links TRBV5-1 to TRBJ2-5; D may be TRBD2 (5 bases). Germline V lookup: CDR1 SGHRS, CDR2 YFSETQ. This CDR3 comprises 15 residues. Trimming removed 4 bases at V and 5 bases at J, with 18 bases between. CDR3 residues: CASSTWTRREETQYL. The CDR3 nucleotides are TGCGCCAGCAGCACCTGGACTCGACGCGAGGAGACCCAGTACCTC.

This clonotype was recorded a few times. V usage is TRBV2 and J usage is TRBJ1-1, with TRBD1 as a possible D gene (6 bases). Trimming pared 9 bases from V and 0 bases from J, leaving 14 bases between. There are 14 residues in the CDR3. Looked up from germline, CDR1 is SNHLY and CDR2 is FYNNEI. The CDR3 DNA is TGTGCCAGGCCCTTCAGGGGTTTGAACACTGAAGCTTTCTTT. The encoded protein is CARPFRGLNTEAFF.

This chain joins TRBV10-3 and TRBJ2-2; D tentatively reads TRBD1 or TRBD2 (5 bases each). V was pared by 10 bases and J by 2 bases, with 20 bases between. CDR3 length: 16 residues. Germline V gene sequence: CDR1 ENHRY, CDR2 SYGVKD. In DNA form, the CDR3 reads TGTGCCAGCAGCCCTGGGGACGTTACAAACACCGGGGAGCTGTTTTTT. As protein: CASSPGDVTNTGELFF.

The chain recombines TRBV20-1 with TRBJ1-5; no definite D call. V was cut by 6 bases and J by 6 bases, with 15 bases left in between. The CDR3 is 13 residues long. In germline, CDR1 is DFQATT, CDR2 SNEGSKA (reference sequence). The CDR3 reads CSAGRSGSQPQHF. The CDR3 region has the DNA TGCAGTGCGGGAAGGAGCGGGAGTCAGCCCCAGCATTTT.